This entry lists 19 T cell receptor beta chains sequenced from one sample in a study of control samples from healthy donors and cancer patients. Using immunoSEQ multiplex PCR, the repertoire was profiled, and TCRdb retains in-frame clones only, with some absent. The sample has roughly 200,000 clones; 85% to 95% are singletons. The sample taken for sequencing was blood. These receptors all come from a man aged 18 to 29 in good health.

The rearrangement links TRBV10-1 to TRBJ2-3; 11 bases match TRBD1. Germline lookup yields CDR1 WNHNN and CDR2 SYGVQD (reference sequence). The CDR3 totals 14 residues. V lost 6 bases to trimming and J lost 6 bases; unmatched junction nucleotides: 5. The CDR3 reads CASRGQGAMDTQYF. The CDR3, as DNA: TGCGCCAGCAGAGGACAGGGGGCGATGGATACGCAGTATTTT.

The rearrangement links TRBV18 to TRBJ1-4; no firm D call. V lost 3 bases and J lost 8, with 16 bases in between. Germline-derived CDR1 and CDR2 are KGHSH and LQKENI. The CDR3 extends over 15 amino acids. Here the CDR3 reads CASSPVEGLGEKLFF. The CDR3, as DNA: TGTGCCAGCTCACCGGTCGAAGGTTTAGGCGAAAAACTGTTTTTT.

The chain joins TRBV18 to TRBJ1-1; unclear D gene. V was trimmed by 3 bases and J by 0 bases, leaving 5 bases between them. Germline V gene data show CDR1 as KGHSH and CDR2 as LQKENI. This CDR3 comprises 13 residues. Here the CDR3 DNA reads TGTGCCAGCTCACCTAGGGTGAACACTGAAGCTTTCTTT. Encoded protein: CASSPRVNTEAFF.

V usage is TRBV9 and J usage is TRBJ2-7, with 7 nucleotides matching TRBD1. Trimming cost V 0 bases and J 3 bases; bases outside gene matches: 3. The CDR3 sequence is 14 residues long. Germline V gives CDR1 SGDLS, CDR2 YYNGEE. The CDR3 is CASSVGDSNYEQYF. CDR3 nucleotides: TGTGCCAGCAGCGTAGGGGACAGCAACTACGAGCAGTACTTC.

Regarding this clone: The identical CDR3 is also encoded by other nucleotide sequences in the sample. This chain joins TRBV9 and TRBJ2-3, with D maybe TRBD2 (6 bases). This CDR3 is built from 14 residues. The germline CDR1 and CDR2 sequences are SGDLS and YYNGEE. V gave up 0 bases and J gave up 6 bases, with 11 bases separating them. The CDR3 DNA sequence: TGTGCCAGCAGCGTAGACGGGGGAAGGGATACGCAGTATTTT. Its translation: CASSVDGGRDTQYF.

The CDR3 loop reads CATSRDRTGGIYGYTF. For the CDR3, the DNA is TGTGCCACCAGCAGAGATAGGACAGGGGGTATCTATGGCTACACCTTC. The J gene is TRBJ1-2, the V gene TRBV15; 10 bases agree with TRBD1. Germline assignment: CDR1 LNHNV and CDR2 YYDKDF (reference sequence). The CDR3 spans 16 residues. Trimming took 0 bases from V and 4 from J; bases not matched to a gene: 5. The full variable domain, rest sourced from reference TRBV15 and TRBJ1-2, is DAMVIQNPRYQVTQFGKPVTLSCSQTLNHNVMYWYQQKSSQAPKLLFHYYDKDFNNEADTPDNFQSRRPNTSFCFLDIRSPGLGDTAMYLCATSRDRTGGIYGYTFGSGTRLTVV.

The V gene is TRBV5-8, the J gene TRBJ1-1, with D uncertain. The ends were cut back, 0 bases at V and 1 base at J, with 7 bases in the middle. The CDR3 has 14 residues. CDR1 SGHTS and CDR2 YDEGEE come from the germline V gene. The CDR3 here is CASSLGHTNTEAFF. Here the CDR3 DNA reads TGTGCCAGCAGCTTGGGACACACGAACACTGAAGCTTTCTTT.

This clone was seen a single time. V is TRBV7-2 and J is TRBJ1-1; D is unresolved. The CDR3 is 13 amino acids. Trimming removed 5 bases at V and 4 bases at J, with 11 bases between. The germline gives CDR1 SGHTA, CDR2 FQGNSA. CDR3 region: CASSRGLVTEAFF. The DNA for the CDR3 is TGTGCCAGCAGCCGAGGCTTGGTCACTGAAGCTTTCTTT.

V is TRBV25-1 and J is TRBJ2-2; D might be TRBD1 (6 bases). Trimming cost V 0 bases and J 1 base, with 12 bases left between them. This CDR3 has 17 amino acids. Germline V CDR1 and CDR2: MGHDK, SYGVNS. The CDR3 loop is CASSEYTSGQNTGELFF. Written as DNA, the CDR3 is TGTGCCAGCAGTGAATACACTTCGGGACAGAACACCGGGGAGCTGTTTTTT.

The V call is TRBV27, the J call TRBJ1-2; no clear D gene. V gave up 5 bases and J gave up 0 bases, with 7 bases separating them. There are 13 residues in the CDR3. Germline CDR1 reads MNHEY; CDR2 reads SMNVEV (reference sequence). The CDR3 is CASSQRANYGYTF. The DNA for the CDR3 is TGTGCCAGCAGTCAAAGAGCTAACTATGGCTACACCTTC.

The CDR3 sequence is CASSLTANTGELFF. The CDR3 DNA follows: TGTGCCAGCAGTTTGACAGCGAACACCGGGGAGCTGTTTTTT. The chain employs TRBV27 and TRBJ2-2; possibly TRBD1 for D (5 bases). The V end lost 3 bases, the J end lost 0 bases, and 5 bases lay between the germline ends. The CDR3 consists of 14 residues. Germline CDR1 reads MNHEY; CDR2 reads SMNVEV (reference sequence).

This sequence joins TRBV27 and TRBJ1-3; D is ambiguous. Germline V lookup: CDR1 MNHEY, CDR2 SMNVEV (reference sequence). This CDR3 region has 14 residues. The V end lost 5 bases, the J end lost 8 bases, and 16 bases lay between the germline ends. The CDR3 DNA reads TGTGCCAGCAGTAAGGACCCCACTGAGGACACCATATATTTT. It encodes CASSKDPTEDTIYF.

The chain is built from TRBV4-1 and TRBJ1-2, with a possible D match to TRBD1 (6 bases). V shed 0 bases and J shed 7 bases, with 18 bases lying between them. CDR1 is MGHRA, CDR2 YSYEKL, per germline. The CDR3 has 16 amino acids. For the CDR3, the DNA is TGCGCCAGCAGCCAAGAACGGCTCTATAGGGGGGCTGGCTACACCTTC. Translated, it gives CASSQERLYRGAGYTF.

The rearrangement uses TRBV27 and TRBJ2-7, with 11 bases lining up with TRBD2. The V gene end was trimmed by 4 bases and the J gene end by 0 bases; junction bases not matched to a gene: 5. CDR1 MNHEY and CDR2 SMNVEV come from the germline V gene (reference sequence). The CDR3 extends over 16 amino acids. The CDR3 coding sequence is TGTGCCAGCAGTTCGACTAGCGGGGCCAACTCCTACGAGCAGTACTTC. Translating it yields CASSSTSGANSYEQYF.

V and J are TRBV7-2 and TRBJ1-1; 9 nucleotides agree with TRBD1. Trimming took 5 bases from V and 9 from J; bases not matched to a gene: 16. From germline, CDR1 is SGHTA and CDR2 FQGNSA. The CDR3 is 16 amino acids. The CDR3 spells CASSPGGQGKYSKAFF. CDR3 nucleotides: TGTGCCAGCAGCCCCGGTGGACAGGGGAAATATTCTAAAGCTTTCTTT.

The V gene is TRBV5-4, the J gene TRBJ2-7; D call uncertain. The CDR3 is made up of 14 amino acids. V was clipped by 3 bases and J by 0 bases, with 10 bases between them. Germline CDR1 is SGHNT and CDR2 is YYREEE (reference sequence). As DNA, the CDR3 is TGTGCCAGCAGCTCCGATCCGAGCTCCTACGAGCAGTACTTC. Translation gives CASSSDPSSYEQYF.

CDR3 region: CASLAGALRAGELFF. The DNA of the CDR3 is TGTGCCAGCTTAGCGGGGGCCCTACGAGCCGGGGAGCTGTTTTTT. The rearrangement links TRBV28 to TRBJ2-2; TRBD2 matches 9 bases. Per germline, CDR1 MDHEN and CDR2 SYDVKM. The J segment lost 6 bases and the V segment lost 8 bases, leaving 10 bases of the junction unmatched. There are 15 residues in the CDR3.

This chain connects TRBV3-1 (or the pseudogene TRBV3-2) to TRBJ2-1; TRBD2 matches 8 bases. The CDR3 contains 14 residues. V lost 4 bases and J lost 3; bases outside the gene matches: 2. The germline CDR1 and CDR2 sequences are LGHDT and YNNKEL (reference sequence). The CDR3 DNA is TGTGCCAGCAGCCTCGGGGGGGGCTACAATGAGCAGTTCTTC. Its translation: CASSLGGGYNEQFF.

The chain uses TRBV27 and TRBJ1-5; D unresolved. Trimming took 6 bases from V and 8 from J, leaving 14 bases between them. This CDR3 is 13 amino acids long. Germline-derived CDR1 and CDR2 are MNHEY and SMNVEV (reference sequence). The CDR3 loop is CASSLLGSKPQHF. In nucleotides, the CDR3 is TGTGCCAGCAGCCTCCTGGGGTCTAAGCCCCAGCATTTT.